Listed below are T cell receptor beta chains from one sample, sequenced in a study of T cell responses to AZD1222 COVID-19 vaccine. The repertoire was sequenced with immunoSEQ multiplex PCR; TCRdb's copy has only in-frame clones and lacks some. Seen here are around 150,000 clones, 92% observed once, and the top ten hold 4%. The input for sequencing was peripheral blood, taken 28 days after the second AZD1222 dose. The source of these receptors is an adult who received the AZD1222 COVID-19 vaccine. CDR3s include the opening cysteine and the closing phenylalanine or tryptophan. The D gene is left open where the match is weak. Size is omitted from some rows. Given values are once, few, many or a class for expanded clones.

d_call clone_size j_call cdr3_length v_call cdr3_nt cdr3_aa
TRBD2 . TRBJ2-1 15 TRBV6-5 TGTGCCAGCCTTGGGACTAGCGGGAGAAGCAATGAGCAGTTCTTC CASLGTSGRSNEQFF
. . TRBJ2-7 12 TRBV18 TGTGCCAGCTCATCCTTAAACTACGAGCAGTACTTC CASSSLNYEQYF
. . TRBJ2-4 15 TRBV7-2 TGTGCCAGCAGCTTACCGCGGAGGGGCAAAAACATTCAGTACTTC CASSLPRRGKNIQYF
. . TRBJ2-3 16 TRBV24-1 TGTGCCACCCAAGGTTCCCTAGCGCCTAGCACAGATACGCAGTATTTT CATQGSLAPSTDTQYF
TRBD1 . TRBJ1-5 18 TRBV2 TGTGCCAGCAGTGTCACAGGGGGTCGATCCTATAGCAATCAGCCCCAGCATTTT CASSVTGGRSYSNQPQHF
. . TRBJ1-5 12 TRBV12-5 TGTGCTAGTGCTTTGAGGGAACAGCCCCAGCATTTT CASALREQPQHF
. . TRBJ1-6 12 TRBV28 TGTGCCAGCAGTCCCAATCCCCACCCCCTCCACTTT CASSPNPHPLHF
. . TRBJ1-2 13 TRBV6-2/TRBV6-3 TGTGCCAGCAGTCCCCGGGTCCCGTATGGCTACACCTTC CASSPRVPYGYTF
TRBD2 . TRBJ2-1 15 TRBV11-3 TGTGCCAGCAGCTCGACTAGCGCCCGAGATGATGAGCAGTTCTTC CASSSTSARDDEQFF
. . TRBJ2-7 13 TRBV12-3/TRBV12-4 TGTGCCAGCAGTTTAGGCAAAGCCTACGAGCAGTACTTC CASSLGKAYEQYF
TRBD1 . TRBJ1-1 15 TRBV19 TGTGCCAGTAGTCTCCGGACAGGGACGAACACTGAAGCTTTCTTT CASSLRTGTNTEAFF
. . TRBJ2-4 18 TRBV15 TGTGCCACCAGCAGAGCACGGGCAGGGATCCTAGCCAAAAACATTCAGTACTTC CATSRARAGILAKNIQYF
. . TRBJ2-2 11 TRBV12-3/TRBV12-4 TGTGCCAGCACATCCTCCGGGGAGCTGTTTTTT CASTSSGELFF
. . TRBJ2-2 17 TRBV11-3 TGTGCCAGCAGCTTAGAGGGCGGGGCTTCGAACACCGGGGAGCTGTTTTTT CASSLEGGASNTGELFF
. . TRBJ1-5 14 TRBV7-2 TGTGCCAGCAGCTCCTCACAGGTTCTGGGGCCCCAGCATTTT CASSSSQVLGPQHF
TRBD2 . TRBJ2-3 15 TRBV7-9 TGTGCCAGCACCGCTGCGGCGGGAGTGACAGATACGCAGTATTTT CASTAAAGVTDTQYF
. . TRBJ2-7 16 TRBV19 TGTGCCAGTAGTATTAGGGGCCCCGAAAGAGCCTACGAGCAGTACTTC CASSIRGPERAYEQYF
. . TRBJ1-6 13 TRBV7-2 TGTGCCAGCAGCTTATGGGGGAATTCACCCCTCCACTTT CASSLWGNSPLHF
. . TRBJ2-3 14 TRBV7-2 TGTGCCAGCAGCTTCTTAGGTGACACAGATACGCAGTATTTT CASSFLGDTDTQYF
. once TRBJ1-1 13 TRBV7-3 TGTGCCAGCCGTTTGGAACCGAACACTGAAGCTTTCTTT CASRLEPNTEAFF
. once TRBJ2-7 14 TRBV4-2 TGTGCCAGCAGCCAAGATCGGAGGGCCTACGAGCAGTACTTC CASSQDRRAYEQYF
TRBD1 . TRBJ2-2 16 TRBV7-8 TGTGCCAGCAGCTCCAGGGGGCGAAACCCGACCGGGGAGCTGTTTTTT CASSSRGRNPTGELFF
. . TRBJ1-1 14 TRBV28 TGTGCCAGCCACGCCGGCAGGGGAACCACTGAAGCTTTCTTT CASHAGRGTTEAFF
. . TRBJ1-5 15 TRBV7-2 TGTGCCAGCAGTCCGAGGGGGAGTAGCAATCAGCCCCAGCATTTT CASSPRGSSNQPQHF
TRBD2 . TRBJ2-5 14 TRBV9 TGTGCCAGCAGCGTATGGGGGGGTCAAGAGACCCAGTACTTC CASSVWGGQETQYF
. . TRBJ2-1 11 TRBV20-1 TGCAGTGCCAGTTTAATCCATGAGCAGTTCTTC CSASLIHEQFF
TRBD2 few TRBJ2-2 17 TRBV28 TGTGCCAGCAGCCATTGGGGACTAGCGGGAGGGCCCGGGGAGCTGTTTTTT CASSHWGLAGGPGELFF
. . TRBJ1-5 16 TRBV21-1 TGTGCCAGCAGCAAATGGCCCCGACTGAGCAATCAGCCCCAGCATTTT CASSKWPRLSNQPQHF
TRBD1 . TRBJ2-3 15 TRBV18 TGTGCCAGCCAACCGGGACAGGGTGTTACAGATACGCAGTATTTT CASQPGQGVTDTQYF
. . TRBJ2-5 12 TRBV7-7 TGTGCTAGCAGCTTGGCCCAAGAGACCCAGTACTTC CASSLAQETQYF
. . TRBJ2-1 15 TRBV19 TGTGCCAGTAGTACCCTCGGGACACCCTACAATGAGCAGTTCTTC CASSTLGTPYNEQFF
TRBD1 once TRBJ1-4 16 TRBV4-2 TGTGCCAGCAGCCCGGGACAGGGGGCGAGCGAAGGTAAACTGTTTTTT CASSPGQGASEGKLFF